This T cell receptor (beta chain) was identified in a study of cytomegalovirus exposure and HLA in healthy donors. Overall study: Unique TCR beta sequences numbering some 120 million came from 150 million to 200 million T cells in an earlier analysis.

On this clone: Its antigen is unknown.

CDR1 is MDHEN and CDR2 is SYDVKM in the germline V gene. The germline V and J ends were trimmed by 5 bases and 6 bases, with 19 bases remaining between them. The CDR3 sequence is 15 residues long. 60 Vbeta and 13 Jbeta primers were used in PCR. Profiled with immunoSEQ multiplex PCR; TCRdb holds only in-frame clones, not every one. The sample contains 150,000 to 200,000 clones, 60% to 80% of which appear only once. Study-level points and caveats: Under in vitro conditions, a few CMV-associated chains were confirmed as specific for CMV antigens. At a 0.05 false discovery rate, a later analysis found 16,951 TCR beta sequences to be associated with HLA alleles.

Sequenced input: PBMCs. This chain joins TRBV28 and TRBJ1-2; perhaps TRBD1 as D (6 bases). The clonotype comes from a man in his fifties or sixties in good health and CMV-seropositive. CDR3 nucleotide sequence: TGTGCCAGCAGTCTGCTATTAGGCGGGGGCGATGGCTACACCTTC. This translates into CASSLLLGGGDGYTF.